A single sample is the source of the 27 T cell receptor beta chains below, sequenced in a study of CD8+CD57+ T cells in acquired aplastic anemia. Previously, flow cytometry had revealed CD8+CD57+ cell expansion in the patients chosen for sequencing. Both TCR beta VDJ combination and CDR3 sequence profiling were carried out. Genomic DNA was the template for this profiling. TCRdb independently ran MiXCR on the reads; one entry per CDR3 protein. The sample carries under 350,000 distinct CDR3 sequences, under 65% recorded once. The sequenced sample was sorted CD4+, CD8+, or CD8+CD57+ T cells (not recorded which) from PBMCs. The receptors were sampled from a human donor with aplastic anemia.

There are a few counts of this clonotype. The V and J genes are TRBV19 and TRBJ1-2; 9 positions agree with TRBD1. Trimming at V came to 6 bases and at J to 6 bases, leaving 5 bases not matched to a gene. This CDR3 comprises 13 residues. CDR1 and CDR2 (germline): LNHDA, SQIVND (reference sequence). This chain's CDR3 is CASRGQGENGYTF. Here the CDR3 DNA reads TGTGCCAGTAGGGGACAGGGTGAAAATGGCTACACCTTC.

The chain recombines TRBV7-9 with TRBJ1-4; D uncertain. Germline CDR1 reads SEHNR; CDR2 reads FQNEAQ (reference sequence). Trimming shortened V by 1 base and J by 5 bases, and 11 bases separated the two germline ends. The CDR3 is 15 amino acids. CDR3 DNA: TGTGCCAGCAGCTTAGATTCGGGCAGGAATGAAAAACTGTTTTTT. It encodes CASSLDSGRNEKLFF.

About this clonotype itself: One end of the junction varies from germline; a read error may be responsible. The chain couples TRBV20-1 to TRBJ2-5, with D possibly TRBD2 on 5 matching bases. Germline V gene lookup returns CDR1 DFQATT and CDR2 SNEGSKA (reference sequence). The CDR3 runs 14 residues. CDR3 in amino acids: CSARGPGIQGTQYF. CDR3 nucleotide sequence: TGCAGTGCTAGAGGTCCCGGGATTCAAGGGACCCAGTACTTC.

The chain uses TRBV2 and TRBJ2-1; 8 positions agree with TRBD2. Germline V gene sequence: CDR1 SNHLY, CDR2 FYNNEI. CDR3 size: 12 residues. The V and J ends lost 6 bases and 14 bases, in that order; junction bases with no gene match: 9. CDR3 in amino acids: CASRVLRGEEFF. Written as DNA, the CDR3 is TGTGCCAGCAGGGTCTTGCGGGGGGAGGAGTTCTTC.

This clonotype has at least ten counts. As DNA, the CDR3 is TGTGCCAGCAGTGACAGTGACAGTTCCGAGCAGTACTTC. Its protein is CASSDSDSSEQYF. This chain joins TRBV6-1 and TRBJ2-7; D may be TRBD1 (5 bases). V lost 3 bases to trimming and J lost 6 bases, with 12 bases between them. The germline V gene has CDR1 MNHNS and CDR2 SASEGT. The CDR3 has 13 amino acids.

This clonotype occurred many times. This rearrangement joins TRBV20-1 to TRBJ2-2; no clear D gene. The CDR3 contains 13 residues. Germline V gives CDR1 DFQATT, CDR2 SNEGSKA (reference sequence). V was clipped by 0 bases and J by 5 bases, with 7 bases between them. CDR3 nucleotide sequence: TGCAGTGCTAGAGACCCCTTGACCGGGGAGCTGTTTTTT. Translation gives CSARDPLTGELFF.

A few counts support this clonotype. This chain uses TRBV10-3 with TRBJ1-5; no reliable D call. CDR3 length: 12 amino acids. Between the trimmed V and J ends, which lost 3 bases and 4 bases, there was a span of 4 bases. CDR1 and CDR2 from the germline V gene are ENHRY and SYGVKD. The CDR3 nucleotides are TGTGCCATCAGTGACCCGAATCAGCCCCAGCATTTT. It yields the protein CAISDPNQPQHF.

The V gene is TRBV10-3, the J gene TRBJ1-2; D may be TRBD1 (5 bases). Trimming shortened V by 2 bases and J by 3 bases, and 10 bases separated the two germline ends. Germline CDR1 reads ENHRY; CDR2 reads SYGVKD. There are 14 residues in the CDR3. The CDR3 loop reads CAISERVGDYGYTF. The CDR3 DNA reads as TGTGCCATCAGTGAGCGGGTAGGGGACTATGGCTACACCTTC.

Concerning this clonotype itself: Since the CDR3 does not end with the conserved phenylalanine or tryptophan, this likely comes from a read error. The chain recombines TRBV15 with TRBJ1-6; the D is unclear. The CDR3 length is 14 residues. Looked up from germline, CDR1 is LNHNV and CDR2 is YYDKDF (reference sequence). Trimming took off 3 bases at V and 5 bases at J, with 8 bases between the two ends. The CDR3 coding sequence is TGTGCCACCAGCAGCCAGACCAATAATTCACCCCTCCACCTT. It is translated as CATSSQTNNSPLHL.

V is TRBV6-2 or TRBV6-3 and J is TRBJ2-2; a possible D gene is TRBD2 (7 bases). CDR3 length: 15 residues. The V end was cut by 6 bases, the J end by 2 bases, with 13 bases between. Per germline, CDR1 MNHEY and CDR2 SVGEGT. The CDR3 loop is CASRTGGGNTGELFF. The CDR3 DNA reads TGTGCCAGCAGAACGGGCGGGGGCAACACCGGGGAGCTGTTTTTT.

This clonotype was picked up many times. The chain uses TRBV5-1 and TRBJ1-3, with unresolved D. Germline CDR1 SGHRS, CDR2 YFSETQ. CDR3 length: 14 amino acids. V gave up 1 base and J gave up 2 bases, with 7 bases separating them. CDR3 region: CASSLQSPGNTIYF. CDR3 sequence (DNA): TGCGCCAGCAGCTTGCAATCCCCTGGAAACACCATATATTTT.

J is TRBJ2-7 and V is TRBV7-9, with a possible D match to TRBD1 (6 bases). Per germline, CDR1 SEHNR and CDR2 FQNEAQ (reference sequence). Trimming took off 3 bases at V and 4 bases at J, with 16 bases between the two ends. There are 15 residues in the CDR3. The CDR3 nucleotides are TGTGCCAGCAGCTTGGCTTATCGGACAGAGTACGAGCAGTACTTC. Protein product: CASSLAYRTEYEQYF. Full variable domain (remainder filled in from reference TRBV7-9 and TRBJ2-7): DTGVSQNPRHKITKRGQNVTFRCDPISEHNRLYWYRQTLGQGPEFLTYFQNEAQLEKSRLLSDRFSAERPKGSFSTLEIQRTEQGDSAMYLCASSLAYRTEYEQYFGPGTRLTVT.

This clonotype was counted ten times or more. The CDR3 region has the DNA TGTGCCACCAGTGATACCTGGACTAGCGGGGGCGGGGAGCTGTTTTTT. Residues: CATSDTWTSGGGELFF. The rearrangement links TRBV24-1 to TRBJ2-2; TRBD2 matches at 13 bases. From germline, CDR1 is KGHDR and CDR2 SFDVKD. V shed 3 bases, J shed 7 bases, and the junction held 4 bases outside the gene matches. CDR3 length: 16 residues.

In this sample, this clonotype turned up many times. The chain joins TRBV6-5 to TRBJ2-5; TRBD2 is a possible D gene (6 bases). Germline assignment: CDR1 MNHEY and CDR2 SVGAGI. Between the trimmed V and J ends, which lost 5 bases and 4 bases, there was a span of 17 bases. The CDR3 is 15 residues long. This CDR3 reads CASSLGTSLGETQYF. DNA of the CDR3: TGTGCCAGCAGTCTGGGGACTTCTCTGGGAGAGACCCAGTACTTC.

The V call is TRBV7-2, the J call TRBJ2-3, with 11 bases that match TRBD2. The CDR3 is 15 residues long. The V gene's germline CDR1 is SGHTA and CDR2 FQGNSA. With V trimmed by 1 base and J by 4 bases, 1 base remained unmatched. Here the CDR3 reads CASSLVAGGADTQYF. The CDR3 coding sequence is TGTGCCAGCAGCTTAGTAGCGGGGGGGGCAGATACGCAGTATTTT.

This clonotype was detected only a few times. V usage is TRBV7-8 and J usage is TRBJ2-5, with 7 bases matching TRBD2. CDR1 and CDR2 from the germline V gene are SGHVS and FQNEAQ. The V and J ends lost 0 bases and 2 bases, in that order; junction bases with no gene match: 6. This CDR3 has 16 amino acids. The CDR3 sequence is CASSLAPSGAQETQYF. The DNA for the CDR3 is TGTGCCAGCAGCTTAGCGCCCAGCGGGGCGCAAGAGACCCAGTACTTC.

With regard to this clonotype: The conserved final phenylalanine or tryptophan is absent from the CDR3, which likely points to a read error. This chain connects TRBV24-1 to TRBJ2-1, with D perhaps TRBD1 (6 bases). V lost 2 bases and J 4 bases, leaving 8 bases between the germline ends. CDR1 is KGHDR and CDR2 is SFDVKD in the germline V gene. The CDR3 is made up of 14 amino acids. CDR3 coding DNA: TGTGCCACCAGTGATTGGGACAAGTACAATGAGCAGTTCTAC. Amino acids: CATSDWDKYNEQFY.

This rearrangement joins TRBV15 to TRBJ2-2; no firm D call. This CDR3 is 15 amino acids long. The V and J ends lost 10 bases and 10 bases respectively, with 25 bases between them. The germline V gene has CDR1 LNHNV and CDR2 YYDKDF (reference sequence). CDR3 region: CASSLRGSDTKELFF. CDR3 in DNA: TGTGCCAGCAGTTTGAGAGGTTCAGACACCAAGGAGCTGTTTTTT.

About this clonotype: Sequence at one end of the junction differs from germline and may be a read error. The gene calls are TRBV5-1 and TRBJ2-3; TRBD2 might be the D (5 bases). This CDR3 spans 13 amino acids. CDR1 and CDR2 (germline): SGHRS, YFSETQ. CDR3 sequence: CASSLVRGGTQYF. The CDR3 bases are TGTGCCAGCAGCTTAGTTCGAGGAGGCACGCAGTATTTT.

The V and J genes are TRBV19 and TRBJ2-5, with D perhaps matching TRBD1 (5 bases). The CDR3 has 12 amino acids. Trimming pared 4 bases from V and 4 bases from J, leaving 7 bases between. Looked up from germline, CDR1 is LNHDA and CDR2 is SQIVND (reference sequence). CDR3 loop: CASSTQGETQYF. In DNA form, the CDR3 reads TGTGCCAGTAGTACTCAGGGAGAGACCCAGTACTTC.

This clonotype was picked up one time. The chain links TRBV7-2 to TRBJ2-5, with D perhaps being TRBD1 or TRBD2 (5 bases each). Germline assignment: CDR1 SGHTA and CDR2 FQGNSA. This CDR3 has 14 residues. The V gene lost 5 bases and the J gene lost 5 bases, with 15 bases spanning the gap. CDR3 amino acids: CASSPGKGTETQYF. The CDR3 bases are TGTGCCAGCAGCCCGGGGAAGGGGACGGAGACCCAGTACTTC.

Notes on this clonotype: A much larger clone is a single base away; this may be a read error. V is TRBV2 and J is TRBJ1-3; TRBD1 matches at 8 bases. Germline CDR1 SNHLY, CDR2 FYNNEI. The CDR3 loop spans 14 amino acids. The junction had 1 base not matched to a gene; V was cut back by 4 bases and J by 2 bases. This CDR3 reads CASSAGGTGNTIYF. The CDR3, as DNA: TGTGCCAGCAGTGCAGGGGGCACTGGAAACACCATATATTTT.

This clonotype was found a few times. The chain has TRBV25-1 and TRBJ2-1; TRBD1 or TRBD2 may be the D gene (5 bases each). CDR1 and CDR2 from the germline V gene are MGHDK and SYGVNS. Trimming stripped 7 bases from V and 1 base from J, with 14 bases between. CDR3 size: 15 residues. In DNA, the CDR3 is TGTGCCAGCACCTCCGCTGGGGGATCCTACAATGAGCAGTTCTTC. Translated: CASTSAGGSYNEQFF.

The genes are TRBV20-1 and TRBJ2-3, with 8 bases fitting TRBD2. J lost 0 bases, V lost 0 bases, and 2 bases had no gene match. The CDR3 runs 15 residues. Looked up from germline, CDR1 is DFQATT and CDR2 is SNEGSKA (reference sequence). In DNA form, the CDR3 reads TGCAGTGCTAGAGATAGCGGGGTAAGCACAGATACGCAGTATTTT. It specifies CSARDSGVSTDTQYF.

The chain recombines TRBV29-1 with TRBJ1-3; D is uncertain. The CDR3 runs to 13 residues. In germline, CDR1 is SQVTM, CDR2 ANQGSEA. The ends were cut back, 6 bases at V and 3 bases at J, with 12 bases in the middle. CDR3 loop: CSVVYGSGNTIYF. Here the CDR3 DNA reads TGCAGCGTCGTATACGGCAGTGGAAACACCATATATTTT. The variable domain in full, with the rest retrieved from reference TRBV29-1 and TRBJ1-3, is SAVISQKPSRDICQRGTSLTIQCQVDSQVTMMFWYRQQPGQSLTLIATANQGSEATYESGFVIDKFPISRPNLTFSTLTVSNMSPEDSSIYLCSVVYGSGNTIYFGEGSWLTVV.

Ten or more counts support this clonotype. The CDR3: CASSWQPNEKLFF. CDR3 DNA sequence: TGTGCCAGCAGCTGGCAGCCTAATGAAAAACTGTTTTTT. The V call is TRBV5-5, the J call TRBJ1-4; no clear D gene. CDR1 and CDR2 from the germline V gene are SGHKS and YYEKEE (reference sequence). This CDR3 is 13 amino acids long. Trimming cost V 3 bases and J 3 bases, with 6 bases left between them.

The J gene is TRBJ2-3, the V gene TRBV7-2; either TRBD1 or TRBD2 may supply D (5 bases each). This CDR3 comprises 15 residues. CDR1 SGHTA and CDR2 FQGNSA come from the germline V gene. Trimming took off 5 bases at V and 3 bases at J, with 15 bases between the two ends. The chain's CDR3 is CASSPLRGRTDTQYF. CDR3 coding DNA: TGTGCCAGCAGCCCCTTACGGGGCAGGACAGATACGCAGTATTTT. The entire variable domain, with the rest obtained from reference TRBV7-2 and TRBJ2-3, is as follows: GAGVSQSPSNKVTEKGKDVELRCDPISGHTALYWYRQSLGQGLEFLIYFQGNSAPDKSGLPSDRFSAERTGGSVSTLTIQRTQQEDSAVYLCASSPLRGRTDTQYFGPGTRLTVL.